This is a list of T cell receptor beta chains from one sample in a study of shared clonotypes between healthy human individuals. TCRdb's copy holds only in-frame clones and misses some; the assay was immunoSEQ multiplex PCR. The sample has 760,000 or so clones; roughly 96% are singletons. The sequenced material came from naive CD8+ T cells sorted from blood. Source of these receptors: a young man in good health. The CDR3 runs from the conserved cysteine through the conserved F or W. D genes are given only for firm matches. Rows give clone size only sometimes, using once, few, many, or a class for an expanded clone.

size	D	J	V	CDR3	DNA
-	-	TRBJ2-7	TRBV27	CASSTYRESYEQYF	TGTGCCAGCAGTACGTACAGGGAGTCCTACGAGCAGTACTTC
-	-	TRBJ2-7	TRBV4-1	CASSQDRSEQYF	TGCGCCAGCAGCCAAGATCGGAGCGAGCAGTACTTC
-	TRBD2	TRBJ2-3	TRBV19	CASSHLAAQGDTQYF	TGTGCCAGTAGCCATCTAGCGGCCCAAGGAGATACGCAGTATTTT
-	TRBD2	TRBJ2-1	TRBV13	CASSLAASGRSYNEQFF	TGTGCCAGCAGCTTAGCGGCTAGCGGGAGATCTTACAATGAGCAGTTCTTC
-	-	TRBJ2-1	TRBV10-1	CASAVGGARNEQFF	TGCGCCAGCGCAGTAGGGGGGGCCAGGAATGAGCAGTTCTTC
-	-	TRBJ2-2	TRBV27	CASSLPSRELFF	TGTGCCAGCAGTTTACCGAGCCGGGAGCTGTTTTTT
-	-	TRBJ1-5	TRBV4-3	CASSQNGGNSNQPQHF	TGCGCCAGCAGCCAAAACGGTGGAAATAGCAATCAGCCCCAGCATTTT
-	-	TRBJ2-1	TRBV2	CASSEEGPWESSYNEQFF	TGTGCCAGCAGCGAAGAGGGTCCGTGGGAGAGCTCCTACAATGAGCAGTTCTTC
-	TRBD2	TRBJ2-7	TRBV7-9	CASSSSTGGPIGEQYF	TGTGCCAGCAGCTCTTCAACGGGGGGGCCCATTGGCGAGCAGTACTTC
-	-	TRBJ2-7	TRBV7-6	CASSMPAYEQYF	TGTGCCAGCAGCATGCCTGCCTACGAGCAGTACTTC
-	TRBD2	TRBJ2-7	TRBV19	CASSIGLAGIDEQYF	TGTGCCAGTAGTATAGGACTAGCGGGAATCGACGAGCAGTACTTC
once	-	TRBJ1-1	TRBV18	CASSPGTRNTEAFF	TGTGCCAGCTCACCCGGGACACGGAACACTGAAGCTTTCTTT
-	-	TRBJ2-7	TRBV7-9	CASSSQGNEQYF	TGTGCCAGCAGCTCTCAGGGGAACGAGCAGTACTTC
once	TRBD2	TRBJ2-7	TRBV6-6	CASSYSSGSSYEQYF	TGTGCCAGCAGTTACTCTAGCGGGAGTTCCTACGAGCAGTACTTC
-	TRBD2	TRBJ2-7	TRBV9	CASSVGTSGRQSSYEQYF	TGTGCCAGCAGCGTAGGGACTAGCGGGAGGCAGAGCTCCTACGAGCAGTACTTC
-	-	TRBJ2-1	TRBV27	CASSLWAQVSSYNEQFF	TGTGCCAGCAGTTTATGGGCACAGGTAAGCTCCTACAATGAGCAGTTCTTC
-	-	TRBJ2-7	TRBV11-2	CASSQESYEQYF	TGTGCCAGCAGCCAGGAAAGCTACGAGCAGTACTTC
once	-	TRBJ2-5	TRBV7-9	CASSFRTRQNQETQYF	TGTGCCAGCAGCTTCCGTACCCGACAGAACCAAGAGACCCAGTACTTC
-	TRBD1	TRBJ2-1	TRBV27	CASSLSRTGLHNEQFF	TGTGCCAGCAGTTTATCCCGGACAGGGTTGCACAATGAGCAGTTCTTC
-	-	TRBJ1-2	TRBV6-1	CASSKGSTFSSYGYTF	TGTGCCAGCAGTAAAGGGTCAACGTTCTCAAGCTATGGCTACACCTTC
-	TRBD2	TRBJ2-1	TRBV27	CASSLIEASGRLNEQFF	TGTGCCAGCAGTTTAATCGAGGCTAGCGGGAGGTTAAATGAGCAGTTCTTC
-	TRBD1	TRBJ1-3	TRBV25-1	CASRRDSSSGNTIYF	TGTGCCAGCAGAAGGGACAGCAGCTCTGGAAACACCATATATTTT
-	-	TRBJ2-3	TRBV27	CASSLSRRGDTQYF	TGTGCCAGCAGTTTATCAAGGAGGGGAGATACGCAGTATTTT
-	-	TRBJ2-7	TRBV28	CASSRRGVPYEQYF	TGTGCCAGCAGTCGACGAGGGGTACCCTACGAGCAGTACTTC
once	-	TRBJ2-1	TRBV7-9	CASNHPGLLYNEQFF	TGTGCCAGCAACCATCCGGGTCTTTTGTACAATGAGCAGTTCTTC
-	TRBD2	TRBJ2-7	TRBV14	CASSQVGRVDEQYF	TGTGCCAGCAGCCAAGTGGGGAGGGTCGACGAGCAGTACTTC
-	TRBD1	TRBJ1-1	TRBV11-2	CASSRGQGKMNTEAFF	TGTGCCAGCAGCCGGGGACAGGGGAAAATGAACACTGAAGCTTTCTTT
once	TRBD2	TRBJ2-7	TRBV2	CASRPGAGGPYEQYF	TGTGCCAGCAGGCCCGGAGCGGGAGGTCCCTACGAGCAGTACTTC
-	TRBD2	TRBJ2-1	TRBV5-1	CASSGTSDVEQFF	TGCGCCAGCAGCGGGACTAGCGACGTTGAGCAGTTCTTC
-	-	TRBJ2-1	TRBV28	CASTWGETPYNEQFF	TGTGCCAGCACCTGGGGAGAGACACCCTACAATGAGCAGTTCTTC
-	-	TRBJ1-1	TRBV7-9	CASTYSLRQFEAFF	TGTGCCAGCACCTATTCCTTGAGACAGTTTGAAGCTTTCTTT
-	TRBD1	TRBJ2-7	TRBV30	CAWSGTGYSYEQYF	TGTGCCTGGTCCGGGACAGGGTATTCCTACGAGCAGTACTTC
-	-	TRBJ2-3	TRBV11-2	CASRPPGQLTDTQYF	TGTGCCAGCAGGCCCCCCGGACAACTCACAGATACGCAGTATTTT
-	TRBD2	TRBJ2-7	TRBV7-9	CASSSGAGPYEQYF	TGTGCCAGCAGCTCAGGAGCGGGGCCCTACGAGCAGTACTTC
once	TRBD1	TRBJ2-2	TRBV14	CASSQERTGYTGELFF	TGTGCCAGCAGCCAAGAAAGGACAGGGTACACCGGGGAGCTGTTTTTT
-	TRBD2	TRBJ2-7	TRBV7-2	CASSPWTSGGEQYF	TGTGCCAGCAGCCCGTGGACTAGCGGGGGCGAGCAGTACTTC
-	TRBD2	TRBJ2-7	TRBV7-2	CASSWTSGSGYEQYF	TGTGCCAGCAGCTGGACTAGCGGGAGTGGGTACGAGCAGTACTTC
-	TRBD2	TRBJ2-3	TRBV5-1	CASSPTSGERDTQYF	TGCGCCAGCAGCCCGACTAGCGGGGAAAGAGATACGCAGTATTTT
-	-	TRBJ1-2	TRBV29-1	CSTWDGAGVGYTF	TGCAGCACCTGGGACGGCGCAGGGGTTGGCTACACCTTC
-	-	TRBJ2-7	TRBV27	CASSSSGPRYEQYF	TGTGCCAGCAGTTCCTCCGGCCCGCGATACGAGCAGTACTTC
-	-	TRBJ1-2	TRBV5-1	CASSLGRTNYGYTF	TGCGCCAGCAGCTTGGGCAGGACTAACTATGGCTACACCTTC
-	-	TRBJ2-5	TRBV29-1	CSVEWGDSVYQETQYF	TGCAGCGTTGAATGGGGGGACAGTGTGTATCAAGAGACCCAGTACTTC